The rows below give T cell receptor beta chains drawn from one sample of a study of shared clonotypes between healthy human individuals. Generated by immunoSEQ multiplex PCR, the TCRdb table keeps only in-frame clones and is missing some. This table holds approximately 740,000 clones, around 92% found once. Sequencing used naive CD8+ T cells sorted from blood. The source is a man between 25 and 39 years old in good health. CDR3s include the opening cysteine and the closing phenylalanine or tryptophan. The D gene is left open where the match is weak. Size tells how often a clone was seen (once, few, many) or the class of an expanded clone, and some rows leave it out.

V gene	D gene	clone size	J gene	CDR3 protein	CDR3 DNA
TRBV7-9	TRBD2	.	TRBJ2-1	CASSLAFSLAGVYNEQFF	TGTGCCAGCAGCTTAGCTTTTTCACTAGCGGGAGTCTACAATGAGCAGTTCTTC
TRBV7-9	.	.	TRBJ2-1	CASSLQGFSNEQFF	TGTGCCAGCAGCTTACAGGGCTTCTCCAACGAGCAGTTCTTC
TRBV2	TRBD1	.	TRBJ1-1	CASSETGVGTEAFF	TGTGCCAGCAGTGAAACAGGGGTCGGCACTGAAGCTTTCTTT
TRBV7-8	TRBD2	.	TRBJ2-5	CASGGGAKETQYF	TGTGCCAGTGGCGGGGGGGCCAAGGAGACCCAGTACTTC
TRBV9	.	.	TRBJ1-5	CASSAGTPNQPQHF	TGTGCCAGCAGCGCCGGGACACCTAATCAGCCCCAGCATTTT
TRBV15	.	.	TRBJ2-2	CATSLGRGTGELFF	TGTGCCACCAGCCTGGGGCGGGGAACCGGGGAGCTGTTTTTT
TRBV5-1	.	.	TRBJ2-7	CASSLWDTLDEQYF	TGCGCCAGCAGCCTCTGGGACACGTTGGACGAGCAGTACTTC
TRBV27	TRBD2	.	TRBJ2-5	CASSLLGLAGAETQYF	TGTGCCAGCAGTTTATTGGGACTAGCGGGAGCAGAGACCCAGTACTTC
TRBV5-4	TRBD1	.	TRBJ1-2	CASSLADRGRDYGYTF	TGTGCCAGCAGCTTGGCGGACAGGGGGCGCGACTATGGCTACACCTTC
TRBV6-1	.	.	TRBJ1-3	CASSQDGGSGNTIYF	TGTGCCAGCAGCCAGGACGGGGGCTCTGGAAACACCATATATTTT
TRBV2	TRBD2	.	TRBJ2-5	CASSELGRALRETQYF	TGTGCCAGCAGTGAACTTGGGAGGGCCCTCAGAGAGACCCAGTACTTC
TRBV11-3	.	.	TRBJ1-1	CASSPKTGVNTEAFF	TGTGCCAGCAGCCCGAAGACAGGTGTGAACACTGAAGCTTTCTTT
TRBV5-1	TRBD1	.	TRBJ1-2	CASSWPGTDYGYTF	TGCGCCAGCAGCTGGCCCGGGACAGACTATGGCTACACCTTC
TRBV19	.	.	TRBJ1-1	CASSIGEVDTEAFF	TGTGCCAGTAGTATAGGGGAGGTTGACACTGAAGCTTTCTTT
TRBV7-9	TRBD1	.	TRBJ2-1	CASSSQGGPYNEQFF	TGTGCCAGCAGCTCACAGGGGGGACCCTACAATGAGCAGTTCTTC
TRBV4-1	.	.	TRBJ1-5	CASSRPGSGGNQPQHF	TGCGCCAGCAGCCGACCAGGGTCGGGTGGAAATCAGCCCCAGCATTTT
TRBV7-9	TRBD1	.	TRBJ2-7	CASSPTGTGAYEQYF	TGTGCCAGCAGTCCCACGGGGACAGGGGCCTACGAGCAGTACTTC
TRBV14	.	.	TRBJ2-6	CASSQWGTGANVLTF	TGTGCCAGCAGCCAATGGGGGACTGGGGCCAACGTCCTGACTTTC
TRBV7-8	TRBD1	.	TRBJ2-3	CASSLDRRTGATDTQYF	TGTGCCAGCAGCTTAGATCGGAGGACAGGGGCCACAGATACGCAGTATTTT
TRBV6-6	.	.	TRBJ2-7	CASLGRGDYEQYF	TGTGCCAGCTTGGGCAGGGGCGACTACGAGCAGTACTTC
TRBV7-2	.	once	TRBJ2-5	CASSLEGVETQYF	TGTGCCAGCAGCTTAGAAGGGGTAGAGACCCAGTACTTC
TRBV11-3	TRBD2	.	TRBJ2-1	CASSESGGNPYNEQFF	TGTGCCAGCAGCGAAAGCGGGGGTAACCCCTACAATGAGCAGTTCTTC
TRBV27	TRBD2	.	TRBJ2-1	CASSSGTSGNNEQFF	TGTGCCAGCAGTTCCGGGACTAGCGGAAACAATGAGCAGTTCTTC
TRBV2	.	.	TRBJ1-2	CAILRGLAGYTF	TGTGCCATCCTCAGGGGCCTTGCTGGCTACACCTTC
TRBV2	TRBD2	.	TRBJ2-1	CAEGGLAISYNEQFF	TGTGCCGAAGGAGGACTAGCTATTTCCTACAATGAGCAGTTCTTC
TRBV19	.	.	TRBJ1-4	CASSIESSGVATNEKLFF	TGTGCCAGTAGTATAGAATCGTCAGGAGTCGCAACTAATGAAAAACTGTTTTTT
TRBV27	TRBD2	.	TRBJ2-1	CASSLYGRGDNEQFF	TGTGCCAGCAGTTTATACGGGAGGGGCGACAATGAGCAGTTCTTC
TRBV9	TRBD2	.	TRBJ2-7	CASSVAGGLQEQYF	TGTGCCAGCAGCGTAGCGGGAGGGCTTCAAGAGCAGTACTTC
TRBV2	.	.	TRBJ1-5	CASSEDIQGGDQPQHF	TGTGCCAGCAGTGAAGACATACAGGGAGGGGATCAGCCCCAGCATTTT
TRBV6-5	TRBD1	.	TRBJ1-1	CASKSRGEMNTEAFF	TGTGCCAGCAAAAGCAGGGGGGAAATGAACACTGAAGCTTTCTTT
TRBV4-1	TRBD1	.	TRBJ2-1	CASSDRDRGPYNEQFF	TGCGCCAGCAGCGACCGGGACAGGGGACCCTACAATGAGCAGTTCTTC
TRBV27	.	.	TRBJ2-7	CASSLLPGTSSYEQYF	TGTGCCAGCAGTTTATTACCAGGAACTAGCTCCTACGAGCAGTACTTC
TRBV7-6	.	.	TRBJ2-7	CASTDETYEQYF	TGTGCCAGCACCGACGAGACCTACGAGCAGTACTTC
TRBV4-1	.	.	TRBJ2-1	CASSQASGTYNEQFF	TGCGCCAGCAGCCAAGCCTCCGGGACCTACAATGAGCAGTTCTTC
TRBV28	.	once	TRBJ2-1	CASSDKATGASSYNEQFF	TGTGCCAGCAGCGACAAAGCGACGGGGGCTAGCTCCTACAATGAGCAGTTCTTC
TRBV27	.	.	TRBJ2-4	CASSPGGGNIQYF	TGTGCCAGCAGCCCCGGTGGGGGAAACATTCAGTACTTC
TRBV7-6	.	.	TRBJ2-7	CASSRRPPGDGSYEQYF	TGTGCCAGCAGCCGAAGACCCCCGGGAGATGGTTCCTACGAGCAGTACTTC
TRBV11-3	.	.	TRBJ1-1	CASSLKPDPEGTEAFF	TGTGCCAGCAGCTTAAAACCGGACCCGGAGGGCACTGAAGCTTTCTTT
TRBV13	.	.	TRBJ2-5	CASSPWTEETQYF	TGTGCCAGCAGCCCGTGGACAGAAGAGACCCAGTACTTC
TRBV19	.	.	TRBJ1-5	CASSIFVHQPQHF	TGTGCCAGTAGTATTTTTGTCCATCAGCCCCAGCATTTT
TRBV5-6	.	.	TRBJ2-7	CASSLGLTYEQYF	TGTGCCAGCAGCTTGGGACTTACCTACGAGCAGTACTTC
TRBV6-1	.	.	TRBJ2-7	CASSGWEDEQYF	TGTGCCAGCAGTGGATGGGAGGACGAGCAGTACTTC
TRBV23-1	.	.	TRBJ2-6	CASTRGVPLGLSGANVLTF	TGCGCCAGCACCCGAGGGGTCCCTTTGGGACTCTCTGGGGCCAACGTCCTGACTTTC